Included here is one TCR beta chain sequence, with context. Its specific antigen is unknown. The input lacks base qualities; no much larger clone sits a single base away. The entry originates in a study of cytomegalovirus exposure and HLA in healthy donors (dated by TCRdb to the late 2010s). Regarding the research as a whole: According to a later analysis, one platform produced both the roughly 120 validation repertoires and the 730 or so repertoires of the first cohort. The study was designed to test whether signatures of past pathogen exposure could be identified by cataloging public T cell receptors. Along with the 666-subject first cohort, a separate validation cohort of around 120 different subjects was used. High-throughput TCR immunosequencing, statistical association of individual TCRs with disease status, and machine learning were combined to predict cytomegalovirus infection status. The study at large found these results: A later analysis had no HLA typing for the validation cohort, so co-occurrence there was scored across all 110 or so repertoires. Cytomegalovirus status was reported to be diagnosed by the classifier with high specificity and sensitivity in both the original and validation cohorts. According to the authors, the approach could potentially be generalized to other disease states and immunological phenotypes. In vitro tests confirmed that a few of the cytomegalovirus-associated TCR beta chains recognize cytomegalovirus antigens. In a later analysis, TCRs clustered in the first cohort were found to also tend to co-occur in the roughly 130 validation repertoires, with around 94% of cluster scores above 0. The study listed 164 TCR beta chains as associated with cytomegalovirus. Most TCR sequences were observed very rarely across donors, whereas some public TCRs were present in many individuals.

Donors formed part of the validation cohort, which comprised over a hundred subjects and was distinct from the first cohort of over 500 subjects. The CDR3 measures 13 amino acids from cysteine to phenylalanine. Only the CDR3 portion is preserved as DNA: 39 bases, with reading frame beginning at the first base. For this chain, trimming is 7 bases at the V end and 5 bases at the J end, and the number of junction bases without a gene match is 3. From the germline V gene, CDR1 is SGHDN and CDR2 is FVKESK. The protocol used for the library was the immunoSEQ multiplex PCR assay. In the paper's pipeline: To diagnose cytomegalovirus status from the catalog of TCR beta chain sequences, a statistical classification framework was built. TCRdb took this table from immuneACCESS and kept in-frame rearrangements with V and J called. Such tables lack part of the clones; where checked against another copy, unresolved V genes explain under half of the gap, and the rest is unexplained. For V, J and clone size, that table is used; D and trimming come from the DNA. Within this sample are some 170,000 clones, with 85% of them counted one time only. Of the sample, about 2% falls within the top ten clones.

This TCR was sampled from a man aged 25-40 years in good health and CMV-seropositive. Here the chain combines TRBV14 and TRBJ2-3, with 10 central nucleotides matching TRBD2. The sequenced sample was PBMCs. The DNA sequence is TGTGCCAGCACAGCGGGGGGGCAAGATACGCAGTATTTT. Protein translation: CASTAGGQDTQYF.